This T cell receptor (beta chain) was documented in a study of shared clonotypes between healthy human individuals. Study in general: For every donor, three CD4 naive, three CD4 memory, two CD8 naive and one CD8 memory plates were used. Regarding the study as a whole: In contrast to clonotypes shared by all four donors, non-shared clonotypes had lower generation probabilities. Larger richness was generally estimated for naive than memory subsets. The study found roughly 5% of naive CD4 clonotypes shared across a few donors.

It was CD45RO-negative cells, positively selected for CCR7, that made up naive CD8 cells, with terminally differentiated effector memory CD45RA+ cells excluded. V dropped 1 base and J dropped 1; count of bases not matched to a gene: 0. There are 14 residues in the CDR3. Germline V gene lookup returns CDR1 SGDLS and CDR2 YYNGEE. TCRdb's table, derived via immunoSEQ multiplex PCR, lists solely in-frame clones and lacks some. The table records hundreds of thousands of clones, 85% to 95% of them present only once. Remarks on this clone: Its cognate antigen is unknown.

This TCR was sampled from a woman in her twenties or thirties in good health. The chain joins TRBV9 to TRBJ2-5, with 8 bases matching TRBD1. The specimen was naive CD8+ T cells sorted from blood. The CDR3 DNA reads TGTGCCAGCAGCGTACAGGGGGCCCAAGAGACCCAGTACTTC. This codes for CASSVQGAQETQYF.